Following are 28 T cell receptor beta chains from one sample sequenced in a study of blood T cells in healthy people across ages. Through a sample-barcoded 5' primer and a J-beta primer mix, a second PCR was run for about 6 to 11 cycles. One entry per CDR3 protein, called by TCRdb with MiXCR from the 5' RACE reads. The sample yields 550,000 to 750,000 distinct CDR3 sequences, under 25% seen once. The sample was blood. The receptors come from a man in his sixties or seventies in good health.

This sequence joins TRBV28 and TRBJ2-2; 10 bases match TRBD1. CDR3 length: 15 residues. Trimming took 2 bases from V and 7 from J; bases not matched to a gene: 4. Germline lookup yields CDR1 MDHEN and CDR2 SYDVKM. Here the CDR3 reads CASSLGGTGDGELFF. CDR3 in DNA: TGTGCCAGCAGTTTAGGCGGGACAGGGGACGGGGAGCTGTTTTTT.

The V and J genes are TRBV7-2 and TRBJ2-3, with D possibly called TRBD1 or TRBD2 (5 bases each). Trimming cost V 4 bases and J 4 bases, with 18 bases left between them. The germline V gene encodes CDR1 SGHTA and CDR2 FQGNSA. CDR3 length: 16 residues. CDR3 region: CASSSRGRGRSDTQYF. The CDR3 DNA reads TGTGCCAGCAGCTCTCGGGGACGAGGGAGATCAGATACGCAGTATTTT. Full variable domain (missing parts from reference TRBV7-2 and TRBJ2-3): GAGVSQSPSNKVTEKGKDVELRCDPISGHTALYWYRQSLGQGLEFLIYFQGNSAPDKSGLPSDRFSAERTGGSVSTLTIQRTQQEDSAVYLCASSSRGRGRSDTQYFGPGTRLTVL.

In regard to this clonotype: Its ends do not fully match the called genes, so a read error is possible. The chain combines TRBV5-1 with TRBJ2-2; tentatively, D is TRBD2 (6 bases). Germline CDR1 reads SGHRS; CDR2 reads YFSETQ. The CDR3 is 17 amino acids. CDR3: CAGSLISGRRNTGELFF. As DNA, the CDR3 is TGCGCCGGCAGCTTGATCTCAGGGAGGAGAAACACCGGGGAGCTGTTTTTT.

J is TRBJ2-3 and V is TRBV7-3; 9 nucleotides line up with TRBD2. The trim removed 2 bases at V and 4 bases at J, leaving 7 bases unmatched. Germline V gene sequence: CDR1 SGHTA, CDR2 FQGTGA. The CDR3 loop spans 16 amino acids. DNA for the CDR3: TGTGCCAGCAGCTTACAAGGCGGGAGGGCCGCAGATACGCAGTATTTT. It translates to CASSLQGGRAADTQYF.

V gene TRBV20-1 combines with J gene TRBJ2-5; D uncertain. This CDR3 contains 13 residues. Trimming removed 1 base at V and 4 bases at J, with 10 bases between. Germline V lookup: CDR1 DFQATT, CDR2 SNEGSKA (reference sequence). CDR3 loop: CSARAANAETQYF. CDR3 bases: TGCAGTGCTAGAGCGGCAAATGCAGAGACCCAGTACTTC.

This clonotype was picked up many times. The J gene is TRBJ2-1, the V gene TRBV2, with a tentative D call TRBD1 (5 bases). Germline V gives CDR1 SNHLY, CDR2 FYNNEI. The V end was cut by 2 bases, the J end by 10 bases, with 15 bases between. There are 14 residues in the CDR3. The CDR3 nucleotides are TGTGCCAGCAGTGAAAACAGGTCCCCGATCGAGCAGTTCTTC. Protein sequence: CASSENRSPIEQFF.

A note on this clonotype: The CDR3 does not close with the conserved phenylalanine or tryptophan, likely indicating a read error. This chain joins TRBV27 and TRBJ2-5, with D possibly TRBD2 on 6 matching bases. There are 14 residues in the CDR3. V lost 7 bases to trimming and J lost 5 bases, with 17 bases between them. Germline V gives CDR1 MNHEY, CDR2 SMNVEV (reference sequence). The CDR3 region has the DNA TGTGCCAGCAAAATGACTAGACAAGGGGAGACCCAGTACTCC. This sequence encodes CASKMTRQGETQYS.

V and J are TRBV4-3 and TRBJ2-2; TRBD1 matches 9 bases. Germline assignment: CDR1 LGHNA and CDR2 YSLEER. This CDR3 contains 14 residues. Losses at the gene ends were 7 bases for V and 5 bases for J; bases not matched to a gene: 5. CDR3 protein: CASKGGQGTGELFF. CDR3 DNA sequence: TGCGCCAGCAAAGGAGGACAGGGGACCGGGGAGCTGTTTTTT.

This clonotype showed up just once. Lacking the conserved final phenylalanine or tryptophan, this CDR3 likely reflects a read error. The genes are TRBV4-2 and TRBJ2-2, with D possibly being TRBD1 (5 bases). V shed 0 bases and J shed 4 bases, with 12 bases lying between them. There are 16 residues in the CDR3. Germline lookup yields CDR1 LGHNA and CDR2 YNFKEQ. CDR3 bases: TGTGCCAGCAGCCAAGATCTAGGCAGGGCCACCGGGGAGCTGTTTTTG. It codes for CASSQDLGRATGELFL.

This clonotype was seen a handful of times. V is TRBV20-1 and J is TRBJ2-5, with D hard to call. Trimming left V 6 bases short and J 2 bases short, with 13 bases between. The CDR3 consists of 13 residues. Per germline, CDR1 DFQATT and CDR2 SNEGSKA (reference sequence). CDR3 in amino acids: CSASRTVQETQYF. DNA for the CDR3: TGCAGTGCAAGCCGGACGGTGCAAGAGACCCAGTACTTC.

V usage is TRBV12-3 or TRBV12-4 and J usage is TRBJ2-6; tentative D call: TRBD2 (5 bases). The CDR3 length is 13 residues. Deletions cut 8 bases from V and 7 bases from J, with 12 bases between. The CDR3 spells CASQAGGANVLTF. Written as DNA, the CDR3 is TGTGCCAGCCAGGCGGGTGGAGCCAACGTCCTGACTTTC.

There are a few counts of this clonotype. V gene TRBV6-6 combines with J gene TRBJ2-5; 10 positions agree with TRBD2. The CDR3 consists of 15 residues. With 2 bases clipped from V and 6 bases from J, the junction kept 6 bases outside the gene matches. Per the germline V gene, CDR1 is MNHNY and CDR2 is SVGAGI (reference sequence). CDR3 sequence reads: CASSYQREGRKTQYF. In DNA form, the CDR3 reads TGTGCCAGCAGTTACCAGCGGGAGGGCCGGAAGACCCAGTACTTC.

The sample holds a few counts of this clonotype. The chain couples TRBV12-3 or TRBV12-4 to TRBJ1-4; 7 nucleotides align to TRBD1. Trimming at V came to 5 bases and at J to 8 bases, leaving 8 bases not matched to a gene. The length of the CDR3 is 14 residues. In DNA form, the CDR3 reads TGTGCCAGCAGTCCGACAGGGCCGGCCGAAAAACTGTTTTTT. Its protein product is CASSPTGPAEKLFF.

The chain carries TRBV29-1 and TRBJ2-3; 7 nucleotides agree with TRBD1. After removal of 2 bases from V and 4 bases from J, the junction contained 9 bases not matched to a gene. Germline CDR1 is SQVTM and CDR2 is ANQGSEA. The CDR3 sequence is 15 residues long. CDR3 nucleotides: TGCAGCGTTGAAAGGGACAGCGAAGAGGCAGATACGCAGTATTTT. Its translation: CSVERDSEEADTQYF.

This rearrangement joins TRBV12-3 or TRBV12-4 to TRBJ2-5; D is unclear. With the DNA end fitting TRBJ2-7 better, the J assignment may be wrong. CDR3 length equals 13 residues. The DNA of the CDR3 is TGTGCCAGCAGTTTCGAGGCATCCTACGAGCAGTACTTC. Amino acid sequence: CASSFEASYEQYF.

This rearrangement joins TRBV7-2 to TRBJ2-1, with 11 bases fitting TRBD2. The CDR3 runs to 17 residues. Losses at the gene ends were 4 bases for V and 2 bases for J; bases not matched to a gene: 7. From germline, CDR1 is SGHTA and CDR2 FQGNSA. CDR3 in amino acids: CASSSQSSGRAYNEQFF. CDR3 nucleotide sequence: TGTGCCAGCAGCTCCCAAAGTAGCGGGAGGGCCTACAATGAGCAGTTCTTC.

This clonotype was recorded once. V usage is TRBV4-2 and J usage is TRBJ2-1; 12 bases are a match to TRBD2. The CDR3 totals 19 residues. Germline V gene data show CDR1 as LGHNA and CDR2 as YNFKEQ. Losses at the gene ends were 5 bases for V and 7 bases for J; bases not matched to a gene: 18. CDR3 DNA sequence: TGTGCCAGCAGCGGACAGGGGACCCTGACTAGCGGGAGTTTGAATGAGCAGTTCTTC. It codes for CASSGQGTLTSGSLNEQFF.

This chain connects TRBV3-1 to TRBJ2-5; 11 nucleotides agree with TRBD2. The germline V gene has CDR1 LGHDT and CDR2 YNNKEL (reference sequence). Trimming removed 2 bases from V and 7 bases from J; junction bases left unmatched: 6. The CDR3 is 15 residues long. The DNA for the CDR3 is TGTGCCAGCAGCCAATTGGGGACTAGCGGAGCGACCCAGTACTTC. Translated: CASSQLGTSGATQYF.

This clonotype occurred a few times. This chain uses TRBV12-3 or TRBV12-4 with TRBJ1-3; D is unclear. The ends were cut back, 3 bases at V and 0 bases at J, with 12 bases in the middle. The CDR3 sequence is 16 residues long. CDR3 region: CASSFLAMSSGNTIYF. The CDR3 region has the DNA TGTGCCAGCAGTTTTCTGGCGATGAGCTCTGGAAACACCATATATTTT.

This clonotype was observed once. The CDR3 loop is CSVSTGYEQYF. CDR3 in DNA: TGCAGCGTTTCAACAGGGTACGAGCAGTACTTC. V usage is TRBV29-1 and J usage is TRBJ2-7; tentatively, D is TRBD1 (6 bases). V lost 5 bases to trimming and J lost 4 bases, with 9 bases between them. This CDR3 comprises 11 residues. Germline values: CDR1 SQVTM, CDR2 ANQGSEA.

The chain employs TRBV28 and TRBJ1-5; D call uncertain. CDR3 size: 12 residues. V was trimmed by 7 bases and J by 3 bases, leaving 7 bases between them. Germline CDR1 and CDR2: MDHEN and SYDVKM. The DNA for the CDR3 is TGTGCCAGCACCATTGTCAATCAGCCCCAGCATTTT. This translates into CASTIVNQPQHF.

Concerning this clonotype itself: A read error is possible here, since a much larger clone lies one base away. The V and J genes are TRBV12-3 or TRBV12-4 and TRBJ1-4; 10 bases align to TRBD1. The junction had 4 bases not matched to a gene; V was cut back by 5 bases and J by 7 bases. The CDR3 extends over 14 amino acids. CDR3 amino acids: CASSAGTGAEKLFF. The CDR3 DNA reads TGTGCCAGCAGTGCCGGGACAGGGGCTGAAAAACTGTTTTTT.

In this sample, this clonotype turned up many times. V gene TRBV7-8 combines with J gene TRBJ2-7; 7 positions match TRBD1. The CDR3 runs 14 residues. The trim removed 5 bases at V and 2 bases at J, leaving 6 bases unmatched. Germline CDR1 reads SGHVS; CDR2 reads FQNEAQ. Written as DNA, the CDR3 is TGTGCCAGCAGCACTAGACAGGGCCCCTACGAGCAGTACTTC. As protein: CASSTRQGPYEQYF. Drawing the rest from reference TRBV7-8 and TRBJ2-7, the complete variable domain is GAGVSQSPRYKVAKRGQDVALRCDPISGHVSLFWYQQALGQGPEFLTYFQNEAQLDKSGLPSDRFFAERPEGSVSTLKIQRTQQEDSAVYLCASSTRQGPYEQYFGPGTRLTVT.

V is TRBV5-1 and J is TRBJ2-5; TRBD1 matches at 7 bases. Near its end, the DNA agrees better with TRBJ2-7, so the J call may be wrong. Germline V gives CDR1 SGHRS, CDR2 YFSETQ. The CDR3 has 16 residues. The chain's CDR3 is CASSLGDRGNSYEQYF. CDR3 nucleotide sequence: TGCGCCAGCAGCTTGGGGGACAGAGGCAATTCCTACGAGCAGTACTTC.

This clonotype was recorded at least ten times. The rearrangement uses TRBV24-1 and TRBJ2-7; D assignment may be TRBD1 or TRBD2 (5 bases each). CDR3 length: 15 residues. V was trimmed by 3 bases and J by 7 bases, leaving 18 bases between them. CDR1 is KGHDR, CDR2 SFDVKD, per germline. CDR3 nucleotides: TGTGCCACCAGTGATCCTACGACGTCCGAGGGGGAGCAGTACTTC. This translates into CATSDPTTSEGEQYF.

The V gene is TRBV3-1, the J gene TRBJ2-1; D is possibly TRBD2 (6 bases). From germline, CDR1 is LGHDT and CDR2 YNNKEL (reference sequence). The CDR3 spans 16 residues. Trimming stripped 1 base from V and 6 bases from J, with 16 bases between. The CDR3 loop is CASSQGVQGLGNEQFF. The CDR3 region has the DNA TGTGCCAGCAGCCAAGGGGTTCAGGGACTGGGCAATGAGCAGTTCTTC.

This clonotype showed up many times. The chain recombines TRBV28 with TRBJ2-1; no clear D. The germline gives CDR1 MDHEN, CDR2 SYDVKM. The CDR3 totals 11 residues. V was shortened by 2 bases and J by 5 bases, with 1 base between the two germline ends. The CDR3 nucleotides are TGTGCCAGCAGTTTAAACAATGAGCAGTTCTTC. Amino acids: CASSLNNEQFF.

The chain couples TRBV5-1 to TRBJ2-7; no firm D call. The CDR3 has 14 residues. Germline V gene data show CDR1 as SGHRS and CDR2 as YFSETQ. The V and J ends lost 2 bases and 3 bases respectively, with 12 bases between them. This chain's CDR3 is CASSLNSWGYEQYF. The CDR3 bases are TGCGCCAGCAGCTTAAACAGTTGGGGCTACGAGCAGTACTTC.